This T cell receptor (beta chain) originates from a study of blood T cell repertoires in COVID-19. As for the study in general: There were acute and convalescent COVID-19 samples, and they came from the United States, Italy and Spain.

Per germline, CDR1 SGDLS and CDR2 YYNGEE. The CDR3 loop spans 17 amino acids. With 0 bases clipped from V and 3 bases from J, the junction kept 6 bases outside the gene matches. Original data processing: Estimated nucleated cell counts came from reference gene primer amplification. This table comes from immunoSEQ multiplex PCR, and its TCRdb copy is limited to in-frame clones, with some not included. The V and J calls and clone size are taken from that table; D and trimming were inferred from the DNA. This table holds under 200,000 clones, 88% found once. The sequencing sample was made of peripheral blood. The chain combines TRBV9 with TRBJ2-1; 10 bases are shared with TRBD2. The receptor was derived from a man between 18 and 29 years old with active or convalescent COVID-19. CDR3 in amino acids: CASSVASGREIYNEQFF. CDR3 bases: TGTGCCAGCAGCGTAGCAAGCGGGAGGGAGATCTACAATGAGCAGTTCTTC.